This is a list of T cell receptor beta chains from one sample in a study of cytomegalovirus exposure and HLA in healthy donors. Profiling relied on immunoSEQ multiplex PCR, and the TCRdb table lists in-frame clones only, not all of them. The sample has 200,000 to 300,000 clones, 90% seen once; the top ten hold around 3.3%. The sample comprised PBMCs. Receptors were obtained from a woman in her 30s in good health and CMV-seronegative. Each CDR3 is given with its conserved first and last residue. D genes are given only for firm matches. Clone size is not always given. Where it is, it says once, few, many or a class for expanded clones.

clone size,V gene,D gene,J gene,CDR3 DNA,CDR3 protein
once,TRBV28,.,TRBJ2-1,TGTGCCAGTTCCCGGGACAACGGACCACGAGGGCAGTTCTTC,CASSRDNGPRGQFF
.,TRBV5-1,.,TRBJ2-2,TGCGCCAGCAGTCTGCAGGGGGGAACCGGGGAGCTGTTTTTT,CASSLQGGTGELFF
few,TRBV6-1,.,TRBJ1-2,TGTGCCAGCACCAGGAATGGCTACACCTTC,CASTRNGYTF
.,TRBV4-3,TRBD2,TRBJ2-1,TGCGCCAGCAGCCAATTCCTAGCGGGTGTAGTCGGCAATGAGCAGTTCTTC,CASSQFLAGVVGNEQFF
.,TRBV2,TRBD2,TRBJ2-7,TGTGCCAGCAGTGAAGCATCCGGGACTAGCGGGCGCGAGCAGTACTTC,CASSEASGTSGREQYF
.,TRBV28,.,TRBJ2-1,TGTGCCAGCAGTTTCAGGGGTGGGCAGTCTTTTTACAATGAGCAGTTCTTC,CASSFRGGQSFYNEQFF
.,TRBV28,TRBD1,TRBJ1-4,TGTGCCAGCAGTATCACAGGGGGCGCGTCTAATGAAAAACTGTTTTTT,CASSITGGASNEKLFF
.,TRBV13,TRBD2,TRBJ2-1,TGTGCCAGCAGCCCTCGGGATCCACTAGCGAACCTCTTCTTC,CASSPRDPLANLFF
.,TRBV11-2,.,TRBJ2-1,TGTGCCAGCAGCTTCGGGGGGCAGTTTGAGCAGTTCTTC,CASSFGGQFEQFF
.,TRBV4-2,.,TRBJ2-1,TGTGCCAGCACGCAGACAGGACCTTACAATGAGCAGTTCTTC,CASTQTGPYNEQFF
.,TRBV10-3,.,TRBJ2-1,TGTGCCATCAGTGAGCTACGGCTCAATGAGCAGTTCTTC,CAISELRLNEQFF
.,TRBV7-8,TRBD2,TRBJ2-5,TGTGCCAGCAGCTTAATCCTAGCGGGAGAGGAAGGGGAGACCCAGTACTTC,CASSLILAGEEGETQYF
.,TRBV7-9,TRBD1,TRBJ2-1,TGTGCCAGCAGCTTAAAGGGACAGGGACCTAATGAGCAGTTCTTC,CASSLKGQGPNEQFF
.,TRBV18,.,TRBJ1-5,TGTGCCAGCTCACGAGACAGAAATCAGCCCCAGCATTTT,CASSRDRNQPQHF
.,TRBV5-6,.,TRBJ2-3,TGTGCCAGCAGCTTGGTTGCCAGCTCTAGCACAGATACGCAGTATTTT,CASSLVASSSTDTQYF
few,TRBV6-1,TRBD1,TRBJ2-7,TGTGCCAGCCCGAGACAGGGGGCACAGAGCGAGCAGTACTTC,CASPRQGAQSEQYF
.,TRBV5-6,TRBD1,TRBJ2-2,TGTGCCAGCAGCGATACAGGGGGTAACACCGGGGAGCTGTTTTTT,CASSDTGGNTGELFF
.,TRBV2,TRBD2,TRBJ2-2,TGTGCCACCTTGACTAGCGGGAGGCCCACCGGGGAGCTGTTTTTT,CATLTSGRPTGELFF
once,TRBV27,TRBD1,TRBJ2-1,TGTGCCAGCAGTGCTACAGGGGGCGTTGAGCAGTTCTTC,CASSATGGVEQFF
.,TRBV4-3,.,TRBJ1-2,TGCGCCAGCAGCCAAGTTTCCCCTGGGGGGCTGGTCTATGGCTACACCTTC,CASSQVSPGGLVYGYTF
.,TRBV7-9,TRBD1,TRBJ1-2,TGTGCCAGCAGCAGGGACAGGGGGGGATATGGCTACACCTTC,CASSRDRGGYGYTF
.,TRBV9,.,TRBJ2-7,TGTGCCAGCGCCCCCTTCGGCAGGGGTATAGACGAGCAGTACTTC,CASAPFGRGIDEQYF
once,TRBV5-1,TRBD1,TRBJ2-4,TGCGCCAGCAGCTTGGGACAGGGGGTTCACATTCAGTACTTC,CASSLGQGVHIQYF
.,TRBV11-3,.,TRBJ2-3,TGTGCCAGCAGCTTTGGTGCAGATACGCAGTATTTT,CASSFGADTQYF
.,TRBV30,.,TRBJ1-3,TGTGCCTGGAATCCCTCGGGGGCTGGAAACACCATATATTTT,CAWNPSGAGNTIYF
.,TRBV9,.,TRBJ2-3,TGTGCCAGCAGCGTAGCGGAGTTTCCTAGCACAGATACGCAGTATTTT,CASSVAEFPSTDTQYF
few,TRBV5-4,TRBD1,TRBJ2-7,TGTGCCAGCAGCCCTGGACAGGGGCGGGAGCAGTACTTC,CASSPGQGREQYF
.,TRBV9,.,TRBJ2-5,TGTGCCAGCAGCGTAGGCCTCCACTACAGGGTGTTCCAAGAGACCCAGTACTTC,CASSVGLHYRVFQETQYF
.,TRBV28,TRBD2,TRBJ2-2,TGTGCCAGCAGTTTAATAACTAGCGGGAGAGGTACCGGGGAGCTGTTTTTT,CASSLITSGRGTGELFF
.,TRBV5-1,.,TRBJ2-7,TGCGCCAGCAGCTTGGGAATCTCCTACGAGCAGTACTTC,CASSLGISYEQYF
once,TRBV28,.,TRBJ2-2,TGTGCCAGCAGTTTATTCCAGAACACCGGGGAGCTGTTTTTT,CASSLFQNTGELFF
few,TRBV6-1,.,TRBJ2-6,TGTGCCAGCAGCCCAGGGATTACTGGGGCCAACGTCCTGACTTTC,CASSPGITGANVLTF
.,TRBV30,.,TRBJ2-3,TGTGCCTGGACAGGACCCACAGATACGCAGTATTTT,CAWTGPTDTQYF
.,TRBV7-6,TRBD2,TRBJ2-5,TGTGCCAGCAGCTTAACAGGGACTAGCGGAGAGACCCAGTACTTC,CASSLTGTSGETQYF
.,TRBV10-3,.,TRBJ1-3,TGTGCCATCAGTGACAGTATTGCAGCCGGAAACACCATATATTTT,CAISDSIAAGNTIYF
.,TRBV28,TRBD1,TRBJ2-2,TGTGCCAGCAGTTTCCCGGGACAGCACACCGGGGAGCTGTTTTTT,CASSFPGQHTGELFF
.,TRBV4-1,.,TRBJ2-2,TGCGCCAGCAGCCTAGGGGTCACCGGGGAGCTGTTTTTT,CASSLGVTGELFF
.,TRBV4-3,.,TRBJ2-5,TGCGCCAGCAGCCAAGCCCCCAAGGACCCGGGTCAGGTAGAGACCCAGTACTTC,CASSQAPKDPGQVETQYF
.,TRBV4-3,.,TRBJ1-2,TGCGCCAAAGACAGGAACTATGGCTACACCTTC,CAKDRNYGYTF
.,TRBV28,.,TRBJ1-2,TGTGCCAGCAGTTTAGCCCTATCTGAAGGGGCCTATGGCTACACCTTC,CASSLALSEGAYGYTF
.,TRBV28,TRBD2,TRBJ2-1,TGTGCCAGCAGTTACCCCGGAGACGGGAGGAATGAGCAGTTCTTC,CASSYPGDGRNEQFF
.,TRBV4-1,.,TRBJ2-1,TGCGCCAGCAGCCAAGGGGTTGCGGGGGAGCAGTTCTTC,CASSQGVAGEQFF
few,TRBV5-1,TRBD2,TRBJ2-7,TGCGCCAGCAGCTTGGTAGCGGGAGTGTACGAGCAGTACTTC,CASSLVAGVYEQYF
.,TRBV27,.,TRBJ2-5,TGTGCCAGCACGTCCTCAGAACGAGACCAAGAGACCCAGTACTTC,CASTSSERDQETQYF
.,TRBV10-3,.,TRBJ2-4,TGTGCCATCAGTGAGTCTTGGGGTGGAACAGGTGACCTAGCCAAAAACATTCAGTACTTC,CAISESWGGTGDLAKNIQYF
once,TRBV19,.,TRBJ1-1,TGTGCCAGTAGTATAGGAGGGGAGACTGAAGCTTTCTTT,CASSIGGETEAFF
.,TRBV7-6,TRBD1,TRBJ2-1,TGTGCCAGCAGCTTACAAATACGACAGGGGTTGTATGAGCAGTTCTTC,CASSLQIRQGLYEQFF
.,TRBV10-3,TRBD1,TRBJ2-5,TGTGCCATCAGTTCTACGGTTAGGGACAGTAGGGCTGAGACCCAGTACTTC,CAISSTVRDSRAETQYF
.,TRBV5-1,TRBD2,TRBJ2-3,TGCGCCAGCAGCTCCATGCCGGGACTAGCGAGTCCCGGTACGCAGTATTTT,CASSSMPGLASPGTQYF
.,TRBV4-2,.,TRBJ2-1,TGTGCCAGCAGCGGTGGTTCCGGTGAGCAGTTCTTC,CASSGGSGEQFF
.,TRBV5-1,.,TRBJ1-4,TGCGCCAGCACCCCGGAACCACAGGAGACTAATGAAAAACTGTTTTTT,CASTPEPQETNEKLFF
.,TRBV7-7,.,TRBJ2-5,TGTGCCAGCAGCCCAACGTGGAGCGGGTCACAAGAGACCCAGTACTTC,CASSPTWSGSQETQYF
.,TRBV7-8,.,TRBJ2-7,TGTGCCAGCAGCTTAGGACCGGTTTCCTACGAGCAGTACTTC,CASSLGPVSYEQYF
.,TRBV28,TRBD1,TRBJ1-1,TGTGCCAGCAGCAAAACAGGGGTCATTGTGCACACTGAAGCTTTCTTT,CASSKTGVIVHTEAFF
.,TRBV6-5,TRBD2,TRBJ2-3,TGTGCCAGCAGTTACCATAGCGGGAGTCCCACAGATACGCAGTATTTT,CASSYHSGSPTDTQYF
.,TRBV5-1,.,TRBJ2-1,TGCGCCAGCAGCTTCGGGGCTAGCCTTGAGCAGTTCTTC,CASSFGASLEQFF
.,TRBV14,TRBD1,TRBJ1-2,TGTGCCAGCAGCCGAAAGCAGGGGGAAGGCTACACCTTC,CASSRKQGEGYTF
.,TRBV4-1,.,TRBJ2-7,TGCGCCAGCAGCCAAGATCCCAACGAGCAGTACTTC,CASSQDPNEQYF
few,TRBV19,.,TRBJ1-4,TGTGCCAGTAGTGCGGGGCAGCGAGATGGTGAAAAACTGTTTTTT,CASSAGQRDGEKLFF
.,TRBV18,.,TRBJ2-1,TGTGCCAGCTCACCACCGGAGGGACAAATCTACAATGAGCAGTTCTTC,CASSPPEGQIYNEQFF